These T cell receptor beta chains were read from a single sample in a study of PD-1 blockade in classical Hodgkin lymphoma. The assay was immunoSEQ multiplex PCR, and TCRdb's table has in-frame clones only and misses some. This table has 25,000 to 30,000 clones, approximately 86% appearing once. The sequenced sample was CD8+ T cells from blood, obtained at baseline. The receptor source for this set is a human donor with classical Hodgkin lymphoma. CDR3s include the opening cysteine and the closing phenylalanine or tryptophan. The D gene is left open where the match is weak. The size entry is marked missing in some rows and otherwise reads once, few, many or a size class.

clone_size: NA
d_call: NA
v_call: TRBV6-5
j_call: TRBJ2-2
cdr3_nt: TGTGCCAGCAGTTACTCCGGGACCGATCGGCTGTTTTTT
cdr3_aa: CASSYSGTDRLFF

clone_size: NA
d_call: NA
v_call: TRBV7-9
j_call: TRBJ2-7
cdr3_nt: TGTGCCAGCAGCCGTGGATACGAGCAGTACTTC
cdr3_aa: CASSRGYEQYF

clone_size: NA
d_call: TRBD2
v_call: TRBV7-2
j_call: TRBJ2-3
cdr3_nt: TGTGCCAGCAGCATGGGACTACGAAGCACAGATACGCAGTATTTT
cdr3_aa: CASSMGLRSTDTQYF

clone_size: NA
d_call: NA
v_call: TRBV5-6
j_call: TRBJ2-7
cdr3_nt: TGTGCCAGCAGCTTGAGGGAGTGGAACGAGCAGTACTTC
cdr3_aa: CASSLREWNEQYF

clone_size: NA
d_call: NA
v_call: TRBV27
j_call: TRBJ2-1
cdr3_nt: TGTGCCAGCAGTTTCGGCCCCGATTACAATGAGCAGTTCTTC
cdr3_aa: CASSFGPDYNEQFF

clone_size: NA
d_call: NA
v_call: TRBV5-1
j_call: TRBJ1-1
cdr3_nt: TGCGCCAGCAGTGGATTCGGAACAGGGGAAGCTTTCTTT
cdr3_aa: CASSGFGTGEAFF

clone_size: once
d_call: TRBD2
v_call: TRBV7-9
j_call: TRBJ2-7
cdr3_nt: TGTGCCAGCAGCCCAGCGGGAGGTACCTACGAGCAGTACTTC
cdr3_aa: CASSPAGGTYEQYF

clone_size: NA
d_call: NA
v_call: TRBV12-1
j_call: TRBJ2-7
cdr3_nt: TGTGCCAGCAGCTTATCTGCGAGAGGCGGGGCTGAGCAGTACTTC
cdr3_aa: CASSLSARGGAEQYF

clone_size: NA
d_call: NA
v_call: TRBV4-2
j_call: TRBJ2-7
cdr3_nt: TGTGCCAGCAGCCAAGTCTCATCGGGACCCTACGAGCAGTACTTC
cdr3_aa: CASSQVSSGPYEQYF

clone_size: NA
d_call: NA
v_call: TRBV28
j_call: TRBJ2-7
cdr3_nt: TGTGCCAGCGCGTGGGAACGGGAGAGATACGAGCAGTACTTC
cdr3_aa: CASAWERERYEQYF

clone_size: once
d_call: NA
v_call: TRBV19
j_call: TRBJ1-1
cdr3_nt: TGTGCCAGTAGTATATATGGGTACACTGAAGCTTTCTTT
cdr3_aa: CASSIYGYTEAFF

clone_size: few
d_call: NA
v_call: TRBV9
j_call: TRBJ2-5
cdr3_nt: TGTGCCAGCAGCGTAGGATCGGGTTGGGCAAAAGAGACCCAGTACTTC
cdr3_aa: CASSVGSGWAKETQYF

clone_size: NA
d_call: NA
v_call: TRBV23-1
j_call: TRBJ2-4
cdr3_nt: TGCGCCAGCAGTCAAACGCCCGAGGGCTCCCCGGCAAACATTCAGTACTTC
cdr3_aa: CASSQTPEGSPANIQYF

clone_size: NA
d_call: NA
v_call: TRBV28
j_call: TRBJ1-1
cdr3_nt: TGTGCCAGCAGTTTAGGGGGGGCGGGACGGACTGAAGCTTTCTTT
cdr3_aa: CASSLGGAGRTEAFF

clone_size: NA
d_call: NA
v_call: TRBV27
j_call: TRBJ1-2
cdr3_nt: TGTGCCAGCAGTCCCGGGACGGTTGGCTACACCTTC
cdr3_aa: CASSPGTVGYTF

clone_size: NA
d_call: NA
v_call: TRBV10-3
j_call: TRBJ1-2
cdr3_nt: TGTGCCATCAGTGAAGGGACCCCGCGAAGGAGCTATGGCTACACCTTC
cdr3_aa: CAISEGTPRRSYGYTF

clone_size: NA
d_call: NA
v_call: TRBV27
j_call: TRBJ2-7
cdr3_nt: TGTGCCAGCAGTCGCAGGGGGGAGATAGTCTACGAGCAGTACTTC
cdr3_aa: CASSRRGEIVYEQYF

clone_size: NA
d_call: TRBD2
v_call: TRBV28
j_call: TRBJ2-7
cdr3_nt: TGTGCCAGCAGTTTAGTGGCGGGAGCGATTTACGAGCAGTACTTC
cdr3_aa: CASSLVAGAIYEQYF

clone_size: NA
d_call: TRBD1
v_call: TRBV25-1
j_call: TRBJ2-5
cdr3_nt: TGTGCCAGCAGTGCCGGGACAGGGGTCTTTGAGACCCAGTACTTC
cdr3_aa: CASSAGTGVFETQYF

clone_size: NA
d_call: NA
v_call: TRBV19
j_call: TRBJ2-1
cdr3_nt: TGTGCCAGTAGTCCCCGGGGGTTAGATGAGCAGTTCTTC
cdr3_aa: CASSPRGLDEQFF

clone_size: NA
d_call: TRBD1
v_call: TRBV6-5
j_call: TRBJ1-5
cdr3_nt: TGTGCCAGCAAGGGGACAGACAATCAGCCCCAGCATTTT
cdr3_aa: CASKGTDNQPQHF

clone_size: NA
d_call: NA
v_call: TRBV5-1
j_call: TRBJ2-3
cdr3_nt: TGCGCCAGCAGCTGGAACACAGATACGCAGTATTTT
cdr3_aa: CASSWNTDTQYF

clone_size: NA
d_call: TRBD1
v_call: TRBV2
j_call: TRBJ2-7
cdr3_nt: TGTGCCACCGCGGACAGGGGGCTCTACGAGCAGTACTTC
cdr3_aa: CATADRGLYEQYF

clone_size: NA
d_call: NA
v_call: TRBV5-1
j_call: TRBJ2-7
cdr3_nt: TGCGCCAGCAGCTTGGCCACGACGGGAACCTACGAGCAGTACTTC
cdr3_aa: CASSLATTGTYEQYF

clone_size: NA
d_call: NA
v_call: TRBV27
j_call: TRBJ2-7
cdr3_nt: TGTGCCAGCAGTTTACCAGTAGACAGGGAGGACGAGCAGTACTTC
cdr3_aa: CASSLPVDREDEQYF

clone_size: once
d_call: NA
v_call: TRBV4-1
j_call: TRBJ1-1
cdr3_nt: TGCGCCAGCAGCCAAACCGCGACGGTGTGGACTGAAGCTTTCTTT
cdr3_aa: CASSQTATVWTEAFF

clone_size: NA
d_call: NA
v_call: TRBV19
j_call: TRBJ2-1
cdr3_nt: TGTGCCAGTAGCACCTTTTGGGGCAACTACAATGAGCAGTTCTTC
cdr3_aa: CASSTFWGNYNEQFF

clone_size: NA
d_call: NA
v_call: TRBV5-6
j_call: TRBJ2-7
cdr3_nt: TGTGCCAGCGGAGAGGGACCCTCCTCCTACGAGCAGTACTTC
cdr3_aa: CASGEGPSSYEQYF

clone_size: once
d_call: NA
v_call: TRBV6-5
j_call: TRBJ1-2
cdr3_nt: TGTGCCAGCAGTTACTCGAGGGAGGGGAACTATGGCTACACCTTC
cdr3_aa: CASSYSREGNYGYTF

clone_size: NA
d_call: NA
v_call: TRBV9
j_call: TRBJ1-2
cdr3_nt: TGTGCCAGCAGTTCTCGTGATGGCTACACCTTC
cdr3_aa: CASSSRDGYTF

clone_size: few
d_call: NA
v_call: TRBV4-1
j_call: TRBJ1-1
cdr3_nt: TGCGCCAGCAGCCAAGGGGGGAGATATGAAGCTTTCTTT
cdr3_aa: CASSQGGRYEAFF

clone_size: few
d_call: NA
v_call: TRBV7-2
j_call: TRBJ2-1
cdr3_nt: TGTGCCAGCAGCCCAGGACACTACAATGAGCAGTTCTTC
cdr3_aa: CASSPGHYNEQFF

clone_size: NA
d_call: NA
v_call: TRBV27
j_call: TRBJ2-3
cdr3_nt: TGTGCCAGCAGTTTGGGGAGGACAACAGATACGCAGTATTTT
cdr3_aa: CASSLGRTTDTQYF

clone_size: NA
d_call: NA
v_call: TRBV14
j_call: TRBJ2-7
cdr3_nt: TGTGCCAGCAGCCAAGGGCAGGCCTTAAGGACCTACGAGCAGTACTTC
cdr3_aa: CASSQGQALRTYEQYF